Below, 27 T cell receptor beta chains from the same sample are listed, as sequenced in a study of blood T cell repertoires in COVID-19. The table came from immunoSEQ multiplex PCR; TCRdb's copy has only in-frame clones and leaves some out. The sample has 150,000 to 170,000 clones, around 80% seen once. Input material: PBMCs or T cells enriched from blood (not recorded which). The source is a man between 50 and 59 years old who had recovered from COVID-19.

The V call is TRBV10-1, the J call TRBJ2-7; TRBD1 matches 9 bases. The germline gives CDR1 WNHNN, CDR2 SYGVQD (reference sequence). The CDR3 has 17 residues. The V segment lost 0 bases and the J segment 3 bases; nucleotides outside the gene matches: 9. The DNA of the CDR3 is TGCGCCAGCAGTGAGTCGGTGGTACGGGACAGGGTCTACGAGCAGTACTTC. Translating gives CASSESVVRDRVYEQYF.

The genes are TRBV12-3 or TRBV12-4 and TRBJ1-5, with 7 bases aligning to TRBD1. The CDR3 contains 13 residues. J lost 7 bases, V lost 5 bases, and 5 bases had no gene match. Here the CDR3 DNA reads TGTGCCAGCAGTGCAGACAGGGTGCAGCCCCAGCATTTT. This sequence encodes CASSADRVQPQHF.

V gene TRBV7-3 combines with J gene TRBJ2-5; a weak D match, TRBD2 (7 bases). The germline V and J ends were trimmed by 5 bases and 5 bases, with 21 bases remaining between them. The CDR3 covers 16 residues. Germline CDR1 and CDR2: SGHTA and FQGTGA. The CDR3 protein is CASSPSRTGGGETQYF. The CDR3 DNA reads as TGTGCCAGCAGCCCCTCTCGTACGGGGGGCGGGGAGACCCAGTACTTC.

This clone was detected once. The rearrangement joins TRBV13 to TRBJ1-1; D is possibly TRBD1 (6 bases). Trimming shortened V by 5 bases and J by 0 bases, and 16 bases separated the two germline ends. This CDR3 region has 16 residues. CDR1 and CDR2 from the germline V gene are PRHDT and FYEKMQ (reference sequence). CDR3 sequence reads: CASSHAPTGMNTEAFF. CDR3 in DNA: TGTGCCAGCAGCCACGCCCCGACAGGTATGAACACTGAAGCTTTCTTT. The full variable domain, with the rest looked up from reference TRBV13 and TRBJ1-1, is AAGVIQSPRHLIKEKRETATLKCYPIPRHDTVYWYQQGPGQDPQFLISFYEKMQSDKGSIPDRFSAQQFSDYHSELNMSSLELGDSALYFCASSHAPTGMNTEAFFGQGTRLTVV.

Only one count was recorded for this clone. The V call is TRBV14, the J call TRBJ2-1; TRBD1 agrees at 8 bases. V shed 1 base and J 5 bases; nucleotides not matched to a gene: 7. CDR3 length equals 16 residues. Germline V gene data show CDR1 as SGHDN and CDR2 as FVKESK. CDR3 amino acids: CASSQAPGTGHNEQFF. CDR3 sequence (DNA): TGTGCCAGCAGCCAAGCCCCCGGGACAGGCCACAATGAGCAGTTCTTC.

This clone was observed a single time. This chain uses TRBV7-9 with TRBJ1-3, with 7 nucleotides matching TRBD1. CDR1 is SEHNR, CDR2 FQNEAQ, per germline (reference sequence). The CDR3 spans 15 residues. Germline trimming cut 5 bases from V and 4 bases from J; bases unmatched to any gene: 8. The CDR3 is CASSTRQGVGNTIYF. In nucleotides, the CDR3 is TGTGCCAGCAGCACCAGACAGGGTGTGGGAAACACCATATATTTT. The whole variable domain, filled in from reference TRBV7-9 and TRBJ1-3, reads DTGVSQNPRHKITKRGQNVTFRCDPISEHNRLYWYRQTLGQGPEFLTYFQNEAQLEKSRLLSDRFSAERPKGSFSTLEIQRTEQGDSAMYLCASSTRQGVGNTIYFGEGSWLTVV.

The chain links TRBV11-3 to TRBJ2-3, with 7 nucleotides matching TRBD1. Unmatched junction bases numbered 5, after V lost 5 bases and J lost 0 bases. The length of the CDR3 is 15 residues. The germline V gene has CDR1 SGHNT and CDR2 YENEEA. The CDR3 protein is CASSTRQGSTDTQYF. CDR3 nucleotides: TGTGCCAGCAGCACGCGACAGGGAAGCACAGATACGCAGTATTTT. Full variable domain (rest looked up from reference TRBV11-3 and TRBJ2-3): EAGVVQSPRYKIIEKKQPVAFWCNPISGHNTLYWYLQNLGQGPELLIRYENEEAVDDSQLPKDRFSAERLKGVDSTLKIQPAELGDSAVYLCASSTRQGSTDTQYFGPGTRLTVL.

A few counts support this clone. The rearrangement uses TRBV3-1 (or the pseudogene TRBV3-2) and TRBJ1-2, with 9 bases fitting TRBD1. The CDR3 contains 15 residues. CDR1 LGHDT and CDR2 YNNKEL come from the germline V gene (reference sequence). V lost 3 bases, J lost 7 bases, and 9 bases stayed unmatched. The CDR3 nucleotides are TGTGCCAGCAGCCATTCCGGGACAGGGCGAGGTGGCTACACCTTC. Translated, it gives CASSHSGTGRGGYTF.

For the CDR3, the DNA is TGTGCCAGCAGGCAGGGCAGGAACGAGCAGTACTTC. Its translation is CASRQGRNEQYF. This chain connects TRBV7-8 to TRBJ2-7; D is perhaps TRBD1 (5 bases). This CDR3 spans 12 amino acids. V lost 6 bases and J lost 5, with 11 bases in between. Germline CDR1 is SGHVS and CDR2 is FQNEAQ.

This sequence joins TRBV4-1 and TRBJ2-1, with D perhaps TRBD2 (5 bases). This CDR3 is 15 amino acids long. V was clipped by 1 base and J by 9 bases, with 16 bases between them. In germline, CDR1 is MGHRA, CDR2 YSYEKL. The CDR3 nucleotides are TGCGCCAGCAGCCAAGGACTGGACGGGATAGGTGAGCAGTTCTTC. Its translation: CASSQGLDGIGEQFF.

The chain employs TRBV2 and TRBJ2-3; D perhaps matches TRBD2 (5 bases). V was cut by 8 bases and J by 9 bases, with 12 bases left in between. CDR3 length: 11 amino acids. CDR1 is SNHLY and CDR2 is FYNNEI in the germline V gene. CDR3 sequence: CASLGLLTQYF. For the CDR3, the DNA is TGTGCCAGCCTCGGACTCCTGACGCAGTATTTT.

CDR3 region: CASSYGQGANEKLFF. The DNA for the CDR3 is TGTGCCAGCAGCTACGGACAGGGCGCTAATGAAAAACTGTTTTTT. The rearrangement joins TRBV5-5 to TRBJ1-4; TRBD1 agrees at 8 bases. The CDR3 has 15 residues. Germline values: CDR1 SGHKS, CDR2 YYEKEE (reference sequence). J gave up 3 bases and V 3 bases, and 4 bases lay outside the gene matches.

The chain's CDR3 is CASSIESQGFYEQYF. The CDR3 coding sequence is TGTGCCAGTAGTATAGAGTCACAGGGGTTCTACGAGCAGTACTTC. This chain joins TRBV19 and TRBJ2-7; 7 nucleotides match TRBD1. Germline assignment: CDR1 LNHDA and CDR2 SQIVND (reference sequence). The CDR3 runs 15 residues. The junction had 5 bases not matched to a gene; V was cut back by 0 bases and J by 3 bases.

This chain connects TRBV9 to TRBJ2-5; no clear D. Germline CDR1 is SGDLS and CDR2 is YYNGEE. This CDR3 region has 14 residues. V was pared by 0 bases and J by 4 bases, with 10 bases between. The CDR3 spells CASSVGQAGETQYF. In DNA, the CDR3 is TGTGCCAGCAGCGTAGGACAAGCAGGAGAGACCCAGTACTTC.

V gene TRBV2 combines with J gene TRBJ1-2; D might be TRBD1 (6 bases). The CDR3 has 14 residues. V lost 6 bases and J 5 bases, leaving 16 bases between the germline ends. The germline V gene encodes CDR1 SNHLY and CDR2 FYNNEI. DNA for the CDR3: TGTGCCAGCAGAACCACAGGGTTGCAATATGGCTACACCTTC. It yields the protein CASRTTGLQYGYTF.

This clone appeared once. The chain joins TRBV30 to TRBJ2-7; 12 bases map to TRBD2. CDR3 size: 15 residues. V lost 7 bases, J lost 3 bases, and 10 bases stayed unmatched. Germline V gene lookup returns CDR1 GTSNPN and CDR2 SVGIG (reference sequence). The CDR3 spells CASRPSGGADYEQYF. The CDR3 DNA is TGTGCCTCGCGCCCTAGCGGGGGGGCGGACTACGAGCAGTACTTC.

The CDR3 nucleotides are TGTGCCAGCAGCCTAAGGGGGACCCACAATGAGCAGTTCTTC. As protein: CASSLRGTHNEQFF. The chain employs TRBV3-1 (or the pseudogene TRBV3-2) and TRBJ2-1; TRBD1 might be the D (6 bases). Germline V gives CDR1 LGHDT, CDR2 YNNKEL (reference sequence). Deletions cut 4 bases from V and 5 bases from J, with 12 bases between. There are 14 residues in the CDR3.

The CDR3 nucleotides read TGTGCCAGTAGTCCCGCAGCGGGGGGGCACCCCGGGGAGCTGTTTTTT. This codes for CASSPAAGGHPGELFF. The chain carries TRBV19 and TRBJ2-2; TRBD2 matches 10 bases. V was clipped by 5 bases and J by 6 bases; unmatched bases: 9. CDR1 and CDR2 from the germline V gene are LNHDA and SQIVND (reference sequence). The CDR3 length is 16 residues.

Here the CDR3 DNA reads TGTGCCAGCAGCCAAGATAAGGGAGCTAGCGGGGCTGGAGAGACCCAGTACTTC. This translates into CASSQDKGASGAGETQYF. The gene calls are TRBV4-2 and TRBJ2-5; 9 nucleotides line up with TRBD2. CDR3 size: 18 residues. J was trimmed by 4 bases and V by 0 bases; bases with no gene match: 12. Germline V gene sequence: CDR1 LGHNA, CDR2 YNFKEQ.

The V and J genes are TRBV7-8 and TRBJ1-2, with 12 positions matching TRBD1. This CDR3 is 15 amino acids long. V dropped 4 bases and J dropped 8; count of bases not matched to a gene: 8. Germline V gene sequence: CDR1 SGHVS, CDR2 FQNEAQ. The CDR3 bases are TGTGCCAGCAGCTCTCAGGGACAGGGGGCGTGGGGCTACACCTTC. Translating it yields CASSSQGQGAWGYTF. Using reference TRBV7-8 and TRBJ1-2 for the parts outside the CDR3, the full variable domain is GAGVSQSPRYKVAKRGQDVALRCDPISGHVSLFWYQQALGQGPEFLTYFQNEAQLDKSGLPSDRFFAERPEGSVSTLKIQRTQQEDSAVYLCASSSQGQGAWGYTFGSGTRLTVV.

Regarding this clone: A junction end diverges from the germline sequence, so it may reflect a read error. The chain uses TRBV7-7 and TRBJ2-3; 9 nucleotides line up with TRBD1. The CDR3 extends over 16 amino acids. Germline lookup yields CDR1 SSHAT and CDR2 FNYEAQ (reference sequence). The CDR3 region is CASSLGTGFGTDTQYF. The DNA for the CDR3 is TGTGCTAGCAGCTTAGGGACAGGGTTCGGCACAGATACGCAGTATTTT. Filled out from reference TRBV7-7 and TRBJ2-3, the complete variable domain reads GAGVSQSPRYKVTKRGQDVTLRCDPISSHATLYWYQQALGQGPEFLTYFNYEAQPDKSGLPSDRFSAERPEGSISTLTIQRTEQRDSAMYRCASSLGTGFGTDTQYFGPGTRLTVL.

The V call is TRBV12-3 or TRBV12-4, the J call TRBJ1-5, with D hard to call. CDR3 length equals 13 residues. The germline V and J ends were trimmed by 6 bases and 3 bases, with 9 bases remaining between them. The CDR3 DNA reads TGTGCCAGCAGCCTGACACTCAATCAGCCCCAGCATTTT. Amino acids: CASSLTLNQPQHF.

The chain combines TRBV19 with TRBJ2-1, with 8 bases aligning to TRBD1. V lost 6 bases and J lost 7; bases outside the gene matches: 14. The length of the CDR3 is 16 residues. Germline CDR1 and CDR2: LNHDA and SQIVND (reference sequence). The DNA for the CDR3 is TGTGCCAGTAGCCGGGGATTCCGGGACAGGTATAATGAGCAGTTCTTC. As protein: CASSRGFRDRYNEQFF.

This clone was seen just once. The chain recombines TRBV7-2 with TRBJ1-2, with 8 nucleotides matching TRBD1. V dropped 7 bases and J dropped 2; count of bases not matched to a gene: 3. Germline loops: CDR1 SGHTA, CDR2 FQGNSA. CDR3 length: 13 residues. CDR3 bases: TGTGCCAGCACCCGACAGGGGAACTATGGCTACACCTTC. Its translation: CASTRQGNYGYTF.

The chain uses TRBV4-3 and TRBJ1-2; perhaps TRBD1 as D (6 bases). There are 13 residues in the CDR3. Looked up from germline, CDR1 is LGHNA and CDR2 is YSLEER. V lost 2 bases and J 4 bases, leaving 8 bases between the germline ends. The CDR3 here is CASSQRTAYGYTF. Here the CDR3 DNA reads TGCGCCAGCAGCCAAAGGACAGCCTATGGCTACACCTTC.

The chain recombines TRBV3-1 (or the pseudogene TRBV3-2) with TRBJ2-7; unclear D gene. This CDR3 contains 13 residues. Germline V gene lookup returns CDR1 LGHDT and CDR2 YNNKEL (reference sequence). Trimming stripped 1 base from V and 3 bases from J, with 7 bases between. CDR3 bases: TGTGCCAGCAGCCAAGTGTTCAACTACGAGCAGTACTTC. Translating it yields CASSQVFNYEQYF.

The chain joins TRBV4-1 to TRBJ2-7; 8 bases fit TRBD1. V trimming: 1 base; J trimming: 3 bases; junction bases outside the gene matches: 8. The CDR3 length is 16 residues. Germline lookup yields CDR1 MGHRA and CDR2 YSYEKL. CDR3 DNA: TGCGCCAGCAGCCAAGGACCGACAGGGGCGCTCTACGAGCAGTACTTC. It is translated as CASSQGPTGALYEQYF.